The clone carrying this T cell receptor (beta chain) was counted between two and nine times. Its antigen is not known. Authors of the study amplified TCR beta CDR3 regions from RNA transcripts. During a first-round RT-PCR of the TCR CDR3, the HTBI primer set was used. One entry per CDR3 protein results from TCRdb running MiXCR on the multiplex PCR reads. The top ten hold around 47% of the sample, which has about half a million distinct CDR3 sequences, 22% seen once. The data are from a study of T cells in Graves' hyperthyroidism and ophthalmopathy. Study-level background: Peripheral blood collection took place at initial diagnosis, before any treatment.

The diagnostic basis comprised clinical symptoms, serum thyroxine and TRAb, thyroid ultrasound and orbital computed tomography. Overall study findings and caveats: In the analysis, a 13 V-J model separated ophthalmopathy from stable hyperthyroidism.

In germline, CDR1 is SQVTM, CDR2 ANQGSEA. With V trimmed by 6 bases and J by 4 bases, 8 bases remained unmatched. The CDR3 has 16 residues. Input material: blood. The TCR originated in a woman in her 70s with Graves' ophthalmopathy. This chain connects TRBV29-1 to TRBJ2-1; TRBD2 agrees at 14 bases. The CDR3 DNA is TGCAGCGTGGTGGGACTAGCGGGAGAAAGGTACAATGAGCAGTTCTTC. Translated: CSVVGLAGERYNEQFF.